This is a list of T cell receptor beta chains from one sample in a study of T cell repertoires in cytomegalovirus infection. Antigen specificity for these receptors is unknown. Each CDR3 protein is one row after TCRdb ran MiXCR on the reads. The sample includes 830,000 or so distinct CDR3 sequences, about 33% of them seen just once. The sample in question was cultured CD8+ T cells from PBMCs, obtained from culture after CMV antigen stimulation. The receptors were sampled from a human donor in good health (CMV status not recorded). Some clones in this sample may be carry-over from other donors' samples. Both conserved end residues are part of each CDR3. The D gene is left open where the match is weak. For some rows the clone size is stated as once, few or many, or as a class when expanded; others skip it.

CDR3aa: CASSGGQGAVDTQYF; CDR3nt: TGTGCCAGCAGTGGAGGACAGGGGGCCGTAGATACGCAGTATTTT; v_gene: TRBV6-1; abundance: many; len: 15; j_gene: TRBJ2-3; d_gene: TRBD1
CDR3aa: CASSLVLLAGERTGELFF; CDR3nt: TGTGCCAGCAGCTTAGTGCTGCTAGCGGGGGAAAGGACCGGGGAGCTGTTTTTT; v_gene: TRBV7-9; abundance: NA; len: 18; j_gene: TRBJ2-2; d_gene: TRBD2
CDR3aa: CASSPLVGSYNEQFF; CDR3nt: TGTGCCAGCAGCCCCTTGGTCGGCTCCTACAATGAGCAGTTCTTC; v_gene: TRBV7-8; abundance: NA; len: 15; j_gene: TRBJ2-1; d_gene: NA
CDR3aa: CASSFGTSKGNEQFF; CDR3nt: TGTGCCAGCAGCTTCGGGACTAGTAAGGGGAATGAGCAGTTCTTC; v_gene: TRBV5-4; abundance: NA; len: 15; j_gene: TRBJ2-1; d_gene: TRBD2
CDR3aa: CSARPGTGVMGRNQPQHF; CDR3nt: TGCAGTGCTAGACCCGGGACAGGGGTAATGGGTCGCAATCAGCCCCAGCATTTT; v_gene: TRBV20-1; abundance: many; len: 18; j_gene: TRBJ1-5; d_gene: TRBD1
CDR3aa: CASSSLRGLAGGDEQFF; CDR3nt: TGTGCCAGCAGCTCGTTGCGGGGCCTAGCGGGGGGGGATGAGCAGTTCTTC; v_gene: TRBV7-6; abundance: many; len: 17; j_gene: TRBJ2-1; d_gene: TRBD2
CDR3aa: CASSPGGGRGEKLFF; CDR3nt: TGTGCCAGCAGTCCTGGAGGAGGGCGCGGTGAAAAACTGTTTTTT; v_gene: TRBV7-3; abundance: many; len: 15; j_gene: TRBJ1-4; d_gene: NA
CDR3aa: CAIKDTDEKLFF; CDR3nt: TGTGCCATCAAGGACACCGATGAAAAACTGTTTTTT; v_gene: TRBV10-3; abundance: NA; len: 12; j_gene: TRBJ1-4; d_gene: NA
CDR3aa: CASSLTGGGGYNEQFF; CDR3nt: TGTGCCAGCAGCTTAACGGGCGGCGGAGGGTACAATGAGCAGTTCTTC; v_gene: TRBV7-3; abundance: NA; len: 16; j_gene: TRBJ2-1; d_gene: NA
CDR3aa: CSANSAGASYNEQFF; CDR3nt: TGCAGTGCCAACTCAGCGGGGGCTTCCTACAATGAGCAGTTCTTC; v_gene: TRBV20-1; abundance: NA; len: 15; j_gene: TRBJ2-1; d_gene: TRBD2
CDR3aa: CASSLGGEWDYEQYF; CDR3nt: TGTGCCAGCAGCTTAGGGGGCGAGTGGGACTACGAGCAGTACTTC; v_gene: TRBV7-6; abundance: many; len: 15; j_gene: TRBJ2-7; d_gene: NA
CDR3aa: CASSLFSQGAVNGYTF; CDR3nt: TGTGCCAGCAGCTTATTTTCACAGGGCGCTGTAAATGGCTACACCTTC; v_gene: TRBV7-6; abundance: NA; len: 16; j_gene: TRBJ1-2; d_gene: NA
CDR3aa: CASSILARTFESEAFF; CDR3nt: TGTGCCAGCAGTATATTAGCCCGTACATTTGAGTCTGAAGCTTTCTTT; v_gene: TRBV27; abundance: NA; len: 16; j_gene: TRBJ1-1; d_gene: NA
CDR3aa: CASGLVEYEQYF; CDR3nt: TGTGCTAGTGGTTTGGTGGAGTACGAGCAGTACTTC; v_gene: TRBV12-5; abundance: many; len: 12; j_gene: TRBJ2-7; d_gene: NA
CDR3aa: CASRRGNQPQHF; CDR3nt: TGTGCCAGTAGAAGGGGCAATCAGCCCCAGCATTTT; v_gene: TRBV27; abundance: many; len: 12; j_gene: TRBJ1-5; d_gene: NA
CDR3aa: CASSLAAAGSSTDTQYF; CDR3nt: TGTGCCAGCAGCTTAGCCGCGGCAGGAAGTAGCACAGATACGCAGTATTTT; v_gene: TRBV7-6; abundance: many; len: 17; j_gene: TRBJ2-3; d_gene: NA
CDR3aa: CASSQAGLAKNIQYF; CDR3nt: TGTGCCAGCAGCCAAGCGGGTCTAGCCAAAAACATTCAGTACTTC; v_gene: TRBV14; abundance: NA; len: 15; j_gene: TRBJ2-4; d_gene: NA
CDR3aa: CASSPPPHRNTGELFF; CDR3nt: TGTGCCAGCAGCCCCCCCCCGCACAGGAACACCGGGGAGCTGTTTTTT; v_gene: TRBV7-9; abundance: NA; len: 16; j_gene: TRBJ2-2; d_gene: NA
CDR3aa: CAISESQDGKTYEQYF; CDR3nt: TGTGCCATCAGTGAGTCGCAAGACGGGAAGACCTACGAGCAGTACTTC; v_gene: TRBV10-3; abundance: few; len: 16; j_gene: TRBJ2-7; d_gene: NA
CDR3aa: CASVVDEQFF; CDR3nt: TGTGCCAGCGTCGTCGATGAGCAGTTCTTC; v_gene: TRBV2; abundance: NA; len: 10; j_gene: TRBJ2-1; d_gene: NA
CDR3aa: CASSGTGPSSNQPQHF; CDR3nt: TGTGCCAGCAGTGGGACAGGACCCTCCAGCAATCAGCCCCAGCATTTT; v_gene: TRBV2; abundance: NA; len: 16; j_gene: TRBJ1-5; d_gene: TRBD1
CDR3aa: CASSFPGGQETQYF; CDR3nt: TGTGCCAGCAGCTTCCCTGGGGGGCAAGAGACCCAGTACTTC; v_gene: TRBV7-6; abundance: few; len: 14; j_gene: TRBJ2-5; d_gene: NA